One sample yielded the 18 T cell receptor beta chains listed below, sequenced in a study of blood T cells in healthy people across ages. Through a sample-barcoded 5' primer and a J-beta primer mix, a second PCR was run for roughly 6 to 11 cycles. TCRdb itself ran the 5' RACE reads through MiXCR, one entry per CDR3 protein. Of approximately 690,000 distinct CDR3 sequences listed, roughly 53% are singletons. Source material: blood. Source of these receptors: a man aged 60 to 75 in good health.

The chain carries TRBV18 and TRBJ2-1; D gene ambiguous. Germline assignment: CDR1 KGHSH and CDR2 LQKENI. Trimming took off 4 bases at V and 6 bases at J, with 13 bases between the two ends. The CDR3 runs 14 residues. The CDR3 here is CASSRATRTNEQFF. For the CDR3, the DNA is TGTGCCAGCTCACGGGCCACGAGGACCAATGAGCAGTTCTTC.

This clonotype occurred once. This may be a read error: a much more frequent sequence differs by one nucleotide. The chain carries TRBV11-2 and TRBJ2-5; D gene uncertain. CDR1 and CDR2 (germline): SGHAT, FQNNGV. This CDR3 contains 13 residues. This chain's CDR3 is CASSAVGQGTQYF. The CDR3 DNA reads TGTGCCAGCAGCGCCGTCGGCCAAGGGACCCAGTACTTC.

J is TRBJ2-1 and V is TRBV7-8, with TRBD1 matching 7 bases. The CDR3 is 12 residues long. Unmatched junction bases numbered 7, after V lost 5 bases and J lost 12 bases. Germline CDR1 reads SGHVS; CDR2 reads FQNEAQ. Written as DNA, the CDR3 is TGTGCCAGCAGCCAGGGACAGACGAGGCAGTTCTTC. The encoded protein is CASSQGQTRQFF.

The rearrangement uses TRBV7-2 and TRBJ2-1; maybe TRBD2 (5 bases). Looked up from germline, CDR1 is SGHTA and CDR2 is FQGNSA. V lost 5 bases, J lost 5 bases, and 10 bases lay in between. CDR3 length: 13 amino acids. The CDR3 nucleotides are TGTGCCAGCAGCCCTCGAGCGGACAATGAGCAGTTCTTC. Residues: CASSPRADNEQFF.

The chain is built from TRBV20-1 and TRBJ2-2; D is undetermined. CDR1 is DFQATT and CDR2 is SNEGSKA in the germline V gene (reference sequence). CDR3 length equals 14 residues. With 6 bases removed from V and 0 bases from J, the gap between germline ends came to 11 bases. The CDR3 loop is CSAIPDANTGELFF. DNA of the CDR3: TGCAGTGCCATACCGGACGCGAACACCGGGGAGCTGTTTTTT.

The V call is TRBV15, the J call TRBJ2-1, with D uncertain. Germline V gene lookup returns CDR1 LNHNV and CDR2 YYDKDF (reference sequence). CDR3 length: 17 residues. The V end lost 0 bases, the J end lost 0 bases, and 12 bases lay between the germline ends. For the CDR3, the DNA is TGTGCCACCAGCAGAGATTCACCGATGAGCTCCTACAATGAGCAGTTCTTC. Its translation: CATSRDSPMSSYNEQFF.

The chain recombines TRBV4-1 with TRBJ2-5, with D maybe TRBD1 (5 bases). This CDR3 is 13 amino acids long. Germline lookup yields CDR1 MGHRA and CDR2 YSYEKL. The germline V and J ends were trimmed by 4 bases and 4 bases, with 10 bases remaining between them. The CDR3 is CASSPSGSETQYF. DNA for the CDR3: TGCGCCAGCAGCCCTTCAGGGTCAGAGACCCAGTACTTC.

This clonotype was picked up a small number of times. For the CDR3, the DNA is TGCGCCAGCAGCCCTACTAGCGGGGGGACGTACCAAGAGACCCAGTACTTC. Its protein product is CASSPTSGGTYQETQYF. The J gene is TRBJ2-5, the V gene TRBV4-1; TRBD2 matches 12 bases. CDR1 MGHRA and CDR2 YSYEKL come from the germline V gene. This CDR3 has 17 residues. Trimming cost V 4 bases and J 0 bases; bases outside gene matches: 6.

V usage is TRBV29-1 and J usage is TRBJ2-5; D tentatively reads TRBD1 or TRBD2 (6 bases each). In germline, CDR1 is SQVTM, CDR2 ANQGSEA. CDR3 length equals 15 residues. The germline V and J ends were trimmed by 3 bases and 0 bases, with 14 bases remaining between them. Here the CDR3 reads CSVEGGRTNQETQYF. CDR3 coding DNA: TGCAGCGTTGAGGGGGGCCGAACCAACCAAGAGACCCAGTACTTC.

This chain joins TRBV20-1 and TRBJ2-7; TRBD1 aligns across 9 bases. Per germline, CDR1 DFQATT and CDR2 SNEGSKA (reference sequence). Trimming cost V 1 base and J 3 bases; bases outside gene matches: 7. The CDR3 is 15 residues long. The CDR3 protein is CSARALDRGFYEQYF. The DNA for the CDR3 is TGCAGTGCTAGAGCCCTGGACAGGGGCTTCTACGAGCAGTACTTC.

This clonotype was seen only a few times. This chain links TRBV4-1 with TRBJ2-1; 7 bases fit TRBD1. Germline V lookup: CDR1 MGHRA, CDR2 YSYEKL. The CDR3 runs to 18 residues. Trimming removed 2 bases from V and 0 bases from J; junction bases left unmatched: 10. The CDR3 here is CASSQSMDRLSSYNEQFF. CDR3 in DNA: TGCGCCAGCAGCCAATCGATGGACAGGTTGAGCTCCTACAATGAGCAGTTCTTC.

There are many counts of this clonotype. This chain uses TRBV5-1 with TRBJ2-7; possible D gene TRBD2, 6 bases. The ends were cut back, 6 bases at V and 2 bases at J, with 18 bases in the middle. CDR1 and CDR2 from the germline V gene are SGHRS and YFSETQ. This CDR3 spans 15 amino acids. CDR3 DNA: TGCGCCAGCAACCTTGGAGGGCAACAGACCTACGAGCAGTACTTC. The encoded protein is CASNLGGQQTYEQYF.

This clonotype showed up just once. The CDR3 loop reads CASPRGISKNIQYF. As DNA, the CDR3 is TGTGCCAGCCCCAGGGGGATATCCAAAAACATTCAGTACTTC. The genes are TRBV6-7 and TRBJ2-4; TRBD1 matches at 7 bases. TRBV6-7 is known as an ORF, though its function is uncertain. V lost 8 bases and J lost 2; bases outside the gene matches: 6. The CDR3 loop spans 14 amino acids.

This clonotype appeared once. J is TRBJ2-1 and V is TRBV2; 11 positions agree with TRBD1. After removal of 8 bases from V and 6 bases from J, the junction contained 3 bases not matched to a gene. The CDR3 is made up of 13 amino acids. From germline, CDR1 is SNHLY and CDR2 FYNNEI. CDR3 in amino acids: CASGQGAFNEQFF. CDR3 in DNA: TGTGCCAGCGGACAGGGGGCTTTCAATGAGCAGTTCTTC.

The CDR3 spells CASIRGGAGVNEQFF. In DNA, the CDR3 is TGTGCCAGCATCCGAGGGGGGGCCGGTGTGAATGAGCAGTTCTTC. This chain links TRBV3-1 with TRBJ2-1, with D tentatively TRBD2 (7 bases). The V gene's germline CDR1 is LGHDT and CDR2 YNNKEL (reference sequence). The V end lost 7 bases, the J end lost 7 bases, and 20 bases lay between the germline ends. The CDR3 consists of 15 residues.

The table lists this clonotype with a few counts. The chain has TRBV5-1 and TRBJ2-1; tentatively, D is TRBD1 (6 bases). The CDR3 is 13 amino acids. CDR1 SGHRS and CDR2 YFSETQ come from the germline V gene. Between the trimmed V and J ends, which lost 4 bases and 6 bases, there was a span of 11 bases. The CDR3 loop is CASSTTGPNEQFF. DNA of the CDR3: TGCGCCAGCAGCACGACAGGTCCCAATGAGCAGTTCTTC.

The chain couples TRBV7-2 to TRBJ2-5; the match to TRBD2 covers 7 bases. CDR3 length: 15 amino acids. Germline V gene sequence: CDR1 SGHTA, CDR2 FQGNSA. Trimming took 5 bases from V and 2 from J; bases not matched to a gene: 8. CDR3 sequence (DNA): TGTGCCAGCAGCCCAATCCGGGGGGTTCAAGAGACCCAGTACTTC. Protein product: CASSPIRGVQETQYF.

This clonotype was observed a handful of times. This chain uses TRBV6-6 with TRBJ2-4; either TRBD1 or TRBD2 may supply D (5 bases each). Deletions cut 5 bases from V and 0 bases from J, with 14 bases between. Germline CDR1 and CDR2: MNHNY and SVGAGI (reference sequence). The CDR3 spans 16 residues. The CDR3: CASSQFGTSAKNIQYF. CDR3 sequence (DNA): TGTGCCAGCAGTCAGTTCGGGACCTCAGCCAAAAACATTCAGTACTTC.